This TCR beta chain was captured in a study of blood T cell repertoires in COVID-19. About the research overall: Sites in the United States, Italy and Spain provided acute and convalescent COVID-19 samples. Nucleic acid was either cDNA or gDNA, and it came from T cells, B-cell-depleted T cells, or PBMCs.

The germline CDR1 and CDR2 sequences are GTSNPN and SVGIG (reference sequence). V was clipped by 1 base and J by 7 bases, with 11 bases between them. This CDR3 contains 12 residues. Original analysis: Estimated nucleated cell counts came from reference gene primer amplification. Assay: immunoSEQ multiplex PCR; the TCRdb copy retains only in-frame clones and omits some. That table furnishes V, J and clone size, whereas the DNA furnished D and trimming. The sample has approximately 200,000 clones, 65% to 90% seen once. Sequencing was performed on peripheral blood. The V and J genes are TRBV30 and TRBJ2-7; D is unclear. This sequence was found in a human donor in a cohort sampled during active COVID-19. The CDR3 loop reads CAWSGSRKEQYF. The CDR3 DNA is TGTGCCTGGAGTGGGTCGAGGAAGGAGCAGTACTTC.